The source of this T cell receptor (beta chain) is a study of T cell repertoires in cytomegalovirus infection (dated 2019 in TCRdb). Background on the whole study: The HLA type of each donor mattered for the analysis, because public TCR beta signatures pointed to carriage of CMV infection along with the matching HLA type.

Overall study outcomes, separate from this receptor: Cumulative frequency of public TCR beta family members discriminated carriers of CMV infection plus the relevant HLA type in this cohort and an independent 352-donor cohort. The ex vivo response was dominated by HLA-C-restricted CMV-specific TCR beta clonotypes, which also provided the single most frequent clonotype in two of eight donors.

V and J are truncated by 5 bases and 4 bases respectively, leaving an intervening sequence of 14 bases. The CDR3 contains 14 residues, cysteine and phenylalanine counted. Only the CDR3 region is kept as DNA, spanning 42 bases read in frame from base 1. Regarding this clonotype: The antigen it recognizes is unknown. Per-nucleotide qualities are absent, and no much larger clonotype sits a single base away.

The instrument given in TCRdb is Illumina HiSeq 1500. TCRdb ran its own pipeline on the public reads, namely fastp trimming at Q25 and MiXCR clone calling, and kept in-frame beta chains. A single entry per CDR3 protein holds the most common genes and DNA from its merged rows. The sample includes 400,000 or so distinct CDR3 sequences, with 15% to 20% observed a single time. The ten largest account for around 8.6% of the sample. The sequence is built from TRBV12-3 or TRBV12-4 and TRBJ1-2; the D gene is not confidently resolved. This TCR was sampled from a human donor in good health (CMV status not recorded). Some clones in this sample may be carry-over from other donors' samples. Sequencing was carried out using PBMCs. The CDR3 here reads CASSTRVGVYGYTF. The sequenced DNA is TGTGCCAGCAGTACCCGGGTGGGCGTCTATGGCTACACCTTC.